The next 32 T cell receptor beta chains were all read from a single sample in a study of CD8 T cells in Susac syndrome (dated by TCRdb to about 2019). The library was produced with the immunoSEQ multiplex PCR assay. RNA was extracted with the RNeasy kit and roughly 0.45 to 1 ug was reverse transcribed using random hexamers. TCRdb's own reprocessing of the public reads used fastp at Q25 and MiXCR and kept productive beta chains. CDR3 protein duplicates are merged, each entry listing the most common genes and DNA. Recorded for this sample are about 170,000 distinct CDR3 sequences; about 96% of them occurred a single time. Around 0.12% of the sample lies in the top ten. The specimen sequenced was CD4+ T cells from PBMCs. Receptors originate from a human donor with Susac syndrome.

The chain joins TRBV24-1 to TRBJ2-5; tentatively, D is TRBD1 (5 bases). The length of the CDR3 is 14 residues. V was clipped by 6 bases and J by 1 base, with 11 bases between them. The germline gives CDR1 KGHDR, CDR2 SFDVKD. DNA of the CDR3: TGTGCCACCAGTCAGGGCAGTTTCCAAGAGACCCAGTACTTC. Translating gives CATSQGSFQETQYF.

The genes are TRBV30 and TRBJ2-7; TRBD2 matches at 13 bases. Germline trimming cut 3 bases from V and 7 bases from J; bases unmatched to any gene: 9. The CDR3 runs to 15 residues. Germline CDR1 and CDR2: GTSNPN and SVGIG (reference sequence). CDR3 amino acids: CAWSSGLAGVREQYF. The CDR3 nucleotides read TGTGCCTGGAGCTCTGGACTAGCGGGAGTTAGAGAGCAGTACTTC.

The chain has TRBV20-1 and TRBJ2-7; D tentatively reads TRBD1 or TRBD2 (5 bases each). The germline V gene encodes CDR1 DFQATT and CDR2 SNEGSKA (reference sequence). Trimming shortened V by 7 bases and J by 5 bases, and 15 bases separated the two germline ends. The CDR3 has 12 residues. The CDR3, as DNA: TGCAGTGTCTCCGGGGCCCCCGACGAGCAGTACTTC. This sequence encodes CSVSGAPDEQYF.

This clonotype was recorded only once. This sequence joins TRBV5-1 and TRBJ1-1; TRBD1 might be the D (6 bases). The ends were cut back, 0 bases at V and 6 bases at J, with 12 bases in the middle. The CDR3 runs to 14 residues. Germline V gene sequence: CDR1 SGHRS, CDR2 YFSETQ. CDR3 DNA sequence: TGCGCCAGCAGCTTGGGACAGGAGGGCGCTGAAGCTTTCTTT. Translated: CASSLGQEGAEAFF.

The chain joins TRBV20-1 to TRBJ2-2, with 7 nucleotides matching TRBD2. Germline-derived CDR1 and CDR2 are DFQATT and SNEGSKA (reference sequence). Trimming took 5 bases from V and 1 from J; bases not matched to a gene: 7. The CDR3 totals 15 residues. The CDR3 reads CSAYTGTKNTGELFF. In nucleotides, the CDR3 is TGCAGTGCTTATACCGGGACTAAGAACACCGGGGAGCTGTTTTTT.

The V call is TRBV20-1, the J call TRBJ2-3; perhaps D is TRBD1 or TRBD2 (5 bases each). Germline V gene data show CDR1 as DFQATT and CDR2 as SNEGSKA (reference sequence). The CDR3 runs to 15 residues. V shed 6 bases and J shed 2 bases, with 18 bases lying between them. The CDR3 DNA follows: TGCAGTGCGTTGATCTTCGGGACGGCCACAGATACGCAGTATTTT. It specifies CSALIFGTATDTQYF.

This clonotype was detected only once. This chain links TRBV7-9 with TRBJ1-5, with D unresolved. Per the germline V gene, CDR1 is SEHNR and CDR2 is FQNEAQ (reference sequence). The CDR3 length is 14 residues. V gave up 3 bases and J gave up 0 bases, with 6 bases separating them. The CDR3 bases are TGTGCCAGCAGCTTTTCCAATAGCAATCAGCCCCAGCATTTT. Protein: CASSFSNSNQPQHF.

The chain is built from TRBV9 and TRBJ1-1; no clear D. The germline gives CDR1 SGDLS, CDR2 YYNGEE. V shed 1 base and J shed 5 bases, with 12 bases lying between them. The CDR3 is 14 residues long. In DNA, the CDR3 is TGTGCCAGCAGCGTAAAGGGTCTAGCGACTGAAGCTTTCTTT. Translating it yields CASSVKGLATEAFF.

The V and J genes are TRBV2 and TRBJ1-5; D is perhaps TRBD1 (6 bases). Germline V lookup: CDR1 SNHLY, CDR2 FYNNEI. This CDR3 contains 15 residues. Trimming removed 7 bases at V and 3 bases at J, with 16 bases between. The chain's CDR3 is CASTGGGQVNQPQHF. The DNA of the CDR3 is TGTGCCAGCACCGGCGGGGGGCAAGTCAATCAGCCCCAGCATTTT.

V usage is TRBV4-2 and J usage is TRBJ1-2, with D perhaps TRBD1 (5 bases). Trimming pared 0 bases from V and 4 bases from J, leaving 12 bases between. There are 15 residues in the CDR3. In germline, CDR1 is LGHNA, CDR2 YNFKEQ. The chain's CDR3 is CASSQDDRQGYGYTF. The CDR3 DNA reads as TGTGCCAGCAGCCAAGATGATCGGCAGGGCTATGGCTACACCTTC.

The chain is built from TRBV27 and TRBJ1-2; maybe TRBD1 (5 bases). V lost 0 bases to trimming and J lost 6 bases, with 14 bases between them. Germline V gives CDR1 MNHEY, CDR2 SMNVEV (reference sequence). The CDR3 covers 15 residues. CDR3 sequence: CASSLSKGRSHGYTF. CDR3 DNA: TGTGCCAGCAGTTTATCGAAGGGGCGGAGCCATGGCTACACCTTC.

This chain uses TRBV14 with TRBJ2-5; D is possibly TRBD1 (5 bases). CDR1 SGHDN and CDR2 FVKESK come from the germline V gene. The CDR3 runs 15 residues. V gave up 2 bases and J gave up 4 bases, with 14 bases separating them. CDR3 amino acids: CASSQTGQPRETQYF. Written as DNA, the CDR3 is TGTGCCAGCAGCCAAACAGGCCAGCCTAGAGAGACCCAGTACTTC.

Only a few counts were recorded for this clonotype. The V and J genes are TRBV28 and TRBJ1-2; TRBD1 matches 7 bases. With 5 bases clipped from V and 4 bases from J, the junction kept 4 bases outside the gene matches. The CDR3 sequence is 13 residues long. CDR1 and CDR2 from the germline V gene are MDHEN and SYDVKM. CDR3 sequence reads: CASSQGGPYGYTF. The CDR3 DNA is TGTGCCAGCAGTCAGGGGGGACCCTATGGCTACACCTTC.

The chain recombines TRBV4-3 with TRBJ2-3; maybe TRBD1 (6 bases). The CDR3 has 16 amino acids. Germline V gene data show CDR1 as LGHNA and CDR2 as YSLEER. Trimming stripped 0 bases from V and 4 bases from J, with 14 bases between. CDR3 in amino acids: CASSQDNRDWADTQYF. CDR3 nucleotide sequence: TGCGCCAGCAGCCAAGATAACAGGGATTGGGCAGATACGCAGTATTTT.

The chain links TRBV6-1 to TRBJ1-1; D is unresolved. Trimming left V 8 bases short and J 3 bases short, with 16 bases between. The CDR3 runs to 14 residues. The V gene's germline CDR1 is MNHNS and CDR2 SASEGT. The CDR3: CASGLARADTEAFF. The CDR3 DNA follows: TGTGCCAGCGGTCTTGCGAGGGCTGACACTGAAGCTTTCTTT.

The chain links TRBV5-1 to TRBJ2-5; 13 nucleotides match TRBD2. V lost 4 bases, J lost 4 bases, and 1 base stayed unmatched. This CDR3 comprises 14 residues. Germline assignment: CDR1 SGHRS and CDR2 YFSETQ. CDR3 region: CASSRTSGGETQYF. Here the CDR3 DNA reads TGCGCCAGCAGCAGGACTAGCGGGGGAGAGACCCAGTACTTC.

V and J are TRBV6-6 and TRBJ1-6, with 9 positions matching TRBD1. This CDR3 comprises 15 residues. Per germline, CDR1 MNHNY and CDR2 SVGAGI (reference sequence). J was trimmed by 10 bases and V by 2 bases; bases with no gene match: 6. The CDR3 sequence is CASSYEQGAGSPLHF. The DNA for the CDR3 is TGTGCCAGCAGTTACGAACAGGGGGCAGGATCACCCCTCCACTTT.

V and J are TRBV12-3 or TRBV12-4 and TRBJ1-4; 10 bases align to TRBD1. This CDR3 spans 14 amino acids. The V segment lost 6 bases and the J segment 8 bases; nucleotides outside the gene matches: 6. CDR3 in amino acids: CASRFRDRGEKLFF. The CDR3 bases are TGTGCCAGCAGGTTCCGGGACAGGGGAGAAAAACTGTTTTTT.

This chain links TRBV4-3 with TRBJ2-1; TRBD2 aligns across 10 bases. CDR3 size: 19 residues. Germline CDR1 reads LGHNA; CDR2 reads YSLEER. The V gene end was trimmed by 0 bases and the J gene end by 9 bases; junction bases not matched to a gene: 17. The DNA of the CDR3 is TGCGCCAGCAGCCAAGAGGTAGGATTTAGCGGGAGGCCCCCCAGTGAGCAGTTCTTC. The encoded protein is CASSQEVGFSGRPPSEQFF.

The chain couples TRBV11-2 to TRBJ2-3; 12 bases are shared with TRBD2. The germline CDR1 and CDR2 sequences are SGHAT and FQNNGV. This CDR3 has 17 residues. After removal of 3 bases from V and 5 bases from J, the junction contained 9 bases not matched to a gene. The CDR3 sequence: CASSLDLAGGPIDTQYF. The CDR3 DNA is TGTGCCAGCAGCTTGGACCTAGCGGGGGGGCCGATAGATACGCAGTATTTT.

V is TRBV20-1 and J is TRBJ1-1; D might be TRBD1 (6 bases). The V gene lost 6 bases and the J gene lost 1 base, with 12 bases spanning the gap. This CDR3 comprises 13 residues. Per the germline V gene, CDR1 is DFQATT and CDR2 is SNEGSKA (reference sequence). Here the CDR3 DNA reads TGCAGTGCCCGTCTAGGGGGGAACACTGAAGCTTTCTTT. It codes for CSARLGGNTEAFF.

In DNA, the CDR3 is TGTGCCAGCAGCTTGGGGGGGCGGGGTGAAAAACTGTTTTTT. This translates into CASSLGGRGEKLFF. This chain joins TRBV5-4 and TRBJ1-4; weak D call: TRBD1 (6 bases). This CDR3 comprises 14 residues. The germline V gene has CDR1 SGHNT and CDR2 YYREEE (reference sequence). Trimming stripped 0 bases from V and 7 bases from J, with 10 bases between.

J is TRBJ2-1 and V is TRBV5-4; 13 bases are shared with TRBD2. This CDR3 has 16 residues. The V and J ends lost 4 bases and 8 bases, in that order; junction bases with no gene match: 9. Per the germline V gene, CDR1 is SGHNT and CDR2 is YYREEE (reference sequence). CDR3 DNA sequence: TGTGCCAGCAGCCCCGCCGGGACTAGCGGGGTCTATGAGCAGTTCTTC. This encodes CASSPAGTSGVYEQFF. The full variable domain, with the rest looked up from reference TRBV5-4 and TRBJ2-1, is ETGVTQSPTHLIKTRGQQVTLRCSSQSGHNTVSWYQQALGQGPQFIFQYYREEENGRGNFPPRFSGLQFPNYSSELNVNALELDDSALYLCASSPAGTSGVYEQFFGPGTRLTVL.

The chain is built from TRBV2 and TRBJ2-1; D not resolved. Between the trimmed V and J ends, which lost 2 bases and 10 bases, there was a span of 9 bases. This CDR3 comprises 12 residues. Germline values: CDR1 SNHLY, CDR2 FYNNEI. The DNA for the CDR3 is TGTGCCAGCAGTGAACTAGTCGACGAGCAGTTCTTC. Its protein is CASSELVDEQFF.

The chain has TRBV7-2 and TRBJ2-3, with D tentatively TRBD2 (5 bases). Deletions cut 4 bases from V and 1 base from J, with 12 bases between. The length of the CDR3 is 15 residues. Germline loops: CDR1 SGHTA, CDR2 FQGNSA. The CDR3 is CASSSLGSGTDTQYF. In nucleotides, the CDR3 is TGTGCCAGCAGCTCCCTGGGTAGCGGCACAGATACGCAGTATTTT.

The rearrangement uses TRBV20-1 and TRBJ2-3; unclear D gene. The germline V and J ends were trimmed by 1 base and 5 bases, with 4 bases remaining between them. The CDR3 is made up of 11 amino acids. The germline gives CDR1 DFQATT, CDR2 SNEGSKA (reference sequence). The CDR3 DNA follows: TGCAGTGCTAGAGTCGGAGATACGCAGTATTTT. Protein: CSARVGDTQYF.

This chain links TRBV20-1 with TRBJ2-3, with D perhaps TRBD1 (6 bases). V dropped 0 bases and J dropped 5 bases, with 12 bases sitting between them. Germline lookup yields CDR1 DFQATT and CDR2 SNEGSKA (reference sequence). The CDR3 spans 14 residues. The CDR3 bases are TGCAGTGCTAGAGATCGTAACAGGGTAGATACGCAGTATTTT. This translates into CSARDRNRVDTQYF.

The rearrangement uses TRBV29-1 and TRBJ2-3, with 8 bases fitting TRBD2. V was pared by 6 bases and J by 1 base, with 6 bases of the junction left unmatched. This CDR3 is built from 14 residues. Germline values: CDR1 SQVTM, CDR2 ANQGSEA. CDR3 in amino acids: CSVLKAGGTDTQYF. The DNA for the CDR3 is TGCAGCGTCCTAAAAGCGGGGGGCACAGATACGCAGTATTTT.

In DNA, the CDR3 is TGTGCCACCAGTGATATATCCACGGACAGGGGGACAGGGGCCAACGTCCTGACTTTC. This gives the protein CATSDISTDRGTGANVLTF. The V gene is TRBV24-1, the J gene TRBJ2-6; 10 nucleotides align to TRBD1. The junction had 11 bases not matched to a gene; V was cut back by 3 bases and J by 4 bases. CDR3 length equals 19 residues. CDR1 and CDR2 from the germline V gene are KGHDR and SFDVKD.

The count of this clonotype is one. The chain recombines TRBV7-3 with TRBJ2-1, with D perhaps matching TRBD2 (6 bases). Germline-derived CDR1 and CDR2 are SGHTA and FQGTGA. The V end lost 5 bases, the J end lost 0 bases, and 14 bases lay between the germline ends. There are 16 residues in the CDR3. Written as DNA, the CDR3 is TGTGCCAGCAGCCGTTTTGCCGGGAGCTCCTACAATGAGCAGTTCTTC. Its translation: CASSRFAGSSYNEQFF.

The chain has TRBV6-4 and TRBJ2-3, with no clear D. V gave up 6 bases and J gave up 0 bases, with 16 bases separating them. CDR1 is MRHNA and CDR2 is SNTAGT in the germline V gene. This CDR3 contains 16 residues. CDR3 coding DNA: TGTGCCAGCAGCTTAAATATGGACCATAGCACAGATACGCAGTATTTT. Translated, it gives CASSLNMDHSTDTQYF.

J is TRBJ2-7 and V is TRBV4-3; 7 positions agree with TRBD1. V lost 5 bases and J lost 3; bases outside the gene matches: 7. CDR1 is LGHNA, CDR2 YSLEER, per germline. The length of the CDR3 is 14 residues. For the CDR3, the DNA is TGCGCCAGCAGCTCCCGCCGGGACAGCTACGAGCAGTACTTC. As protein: CASSSRRDSYEQYF.